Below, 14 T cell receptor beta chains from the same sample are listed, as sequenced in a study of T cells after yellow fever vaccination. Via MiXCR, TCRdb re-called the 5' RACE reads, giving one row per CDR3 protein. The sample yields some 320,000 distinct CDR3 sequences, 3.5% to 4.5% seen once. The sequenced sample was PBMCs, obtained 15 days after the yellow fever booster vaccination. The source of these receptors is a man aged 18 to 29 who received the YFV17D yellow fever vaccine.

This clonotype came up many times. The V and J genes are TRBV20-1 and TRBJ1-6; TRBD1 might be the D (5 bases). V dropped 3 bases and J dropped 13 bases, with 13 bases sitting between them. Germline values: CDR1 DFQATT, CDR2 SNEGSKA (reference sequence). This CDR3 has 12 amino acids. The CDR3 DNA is TGCAGTGCTAGGGGGCAGGAGCTTCCCCTCCACTTT. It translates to CSARGQELPLHF.

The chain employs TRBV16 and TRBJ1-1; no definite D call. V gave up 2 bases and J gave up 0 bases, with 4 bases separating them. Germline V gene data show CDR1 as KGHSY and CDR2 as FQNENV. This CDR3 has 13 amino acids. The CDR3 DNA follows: TGTGCCAGCAGCCAAACCTTGAACACTGAAGCTTTCTTT. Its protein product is CASSQTLNTEAFF.

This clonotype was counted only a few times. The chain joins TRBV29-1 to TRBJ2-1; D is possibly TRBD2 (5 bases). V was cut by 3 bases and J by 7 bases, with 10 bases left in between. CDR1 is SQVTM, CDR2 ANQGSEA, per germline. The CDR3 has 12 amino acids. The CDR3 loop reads CSVDSGGNEQFF. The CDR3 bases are TGCAGCGTTGATAGTGGCGGGAATGAGCAGTTCTTC.

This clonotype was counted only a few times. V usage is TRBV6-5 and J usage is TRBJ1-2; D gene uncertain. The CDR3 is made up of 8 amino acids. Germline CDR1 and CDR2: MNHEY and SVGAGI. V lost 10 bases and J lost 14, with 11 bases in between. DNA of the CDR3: TGTGCCACCCTTAGGGCTACCTTC. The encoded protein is CATLRATF.

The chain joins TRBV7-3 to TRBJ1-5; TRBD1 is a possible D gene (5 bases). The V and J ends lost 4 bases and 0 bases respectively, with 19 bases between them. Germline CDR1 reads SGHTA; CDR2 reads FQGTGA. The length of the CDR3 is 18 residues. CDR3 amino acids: CASSSWGGIPYSNQPQHF. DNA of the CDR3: TGTGCCAGCAGCTCGTGGGGGGGGATACCCTATAGCAATCAGCCCCAGCATTTT.

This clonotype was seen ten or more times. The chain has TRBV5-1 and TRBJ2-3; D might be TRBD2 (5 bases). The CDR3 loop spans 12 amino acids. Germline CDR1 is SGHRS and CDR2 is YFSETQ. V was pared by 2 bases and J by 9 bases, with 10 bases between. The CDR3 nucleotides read TGCGCCAGCAGCTTCGGGGTCCGAACGCAGTATTTT. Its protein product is CASSFGVRTQYF.

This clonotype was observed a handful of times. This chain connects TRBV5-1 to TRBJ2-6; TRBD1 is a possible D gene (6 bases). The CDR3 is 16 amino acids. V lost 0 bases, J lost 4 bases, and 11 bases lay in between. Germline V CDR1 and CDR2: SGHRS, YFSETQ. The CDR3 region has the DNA TGCGCCAGCAGCTTGGCCGGGACAACAGGGGCCAACGTCCTGACTTTC. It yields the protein CASSLAGTTGANVLTF.

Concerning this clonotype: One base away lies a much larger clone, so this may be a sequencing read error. The CDR3 nucleotides read TGCAGTGCTCCCCGGGGGGGAGGTTACGAGCAGTACTTC. Protein product: CSAPRGGGYEQYF. The rearrangement joins TRBV20-1 to TRBJ2-7, with 8 bases aligning to TRBD2. J gave up 4 bases and V 5 bases, and 7 bases lay outside the gene matches. Germline assignment: CDR1 DFQATT and CDR2 SNEGSKA (reference sequence). There are 13 residues in the CDR3.

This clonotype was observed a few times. CDR3 amino acids: CASSPVNSGEAFF. The CDR3 coding sequence is TGTGCCAGCTCACCTGTCAACAGCGGTGAAGCTTTCTTT. This chain uses TRBV18 with TRBJ1-1; no reliable D call. Trimming pared 3 bases from V and 7 bases from J, leaving 12 bases between. CDR1 and CDR2 from the germline V gene are KGHSH and LQKENI. CDR3 length: 13 residues.

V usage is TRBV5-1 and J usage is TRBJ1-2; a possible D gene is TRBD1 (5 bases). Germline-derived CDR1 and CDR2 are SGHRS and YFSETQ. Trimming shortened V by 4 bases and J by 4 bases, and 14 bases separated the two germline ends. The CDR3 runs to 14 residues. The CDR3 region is CASSQGRAGYGYTF. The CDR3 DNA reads TGCGCCAGCAGCCAGGGACGGGCCGGCTATGGCTACACCTTC.

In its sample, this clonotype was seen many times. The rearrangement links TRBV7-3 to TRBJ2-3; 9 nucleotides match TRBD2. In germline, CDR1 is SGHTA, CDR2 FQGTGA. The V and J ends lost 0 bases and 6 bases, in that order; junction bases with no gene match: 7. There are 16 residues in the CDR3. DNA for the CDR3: TGTGCCAGCAGCTTAACTCTAGCGGGGTCAGGGGATACGCAGTATTTT. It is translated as CASSLTLAGSGDTQYF. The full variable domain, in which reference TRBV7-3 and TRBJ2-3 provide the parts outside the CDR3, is GAGVSQTPSNKVTEKGKYVELRCDPISGHTALYWYRQSLGQGPEFLIYFQGTGAADDSGLPNDRFFAVRPEGSVSTLKIQRTERGDSAVYLCASSLTLAGSGDTQYFGPGTRLTVL.

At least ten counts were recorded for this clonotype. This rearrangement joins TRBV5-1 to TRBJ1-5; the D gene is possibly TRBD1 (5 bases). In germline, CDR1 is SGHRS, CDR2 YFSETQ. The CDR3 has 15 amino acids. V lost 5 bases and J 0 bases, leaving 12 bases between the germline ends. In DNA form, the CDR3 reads TGCGCCAGCAGGGTGGGGGGTACTAGCAATCAGCCCCAGCATTTT. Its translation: CASRVGGTSNQPQHF.

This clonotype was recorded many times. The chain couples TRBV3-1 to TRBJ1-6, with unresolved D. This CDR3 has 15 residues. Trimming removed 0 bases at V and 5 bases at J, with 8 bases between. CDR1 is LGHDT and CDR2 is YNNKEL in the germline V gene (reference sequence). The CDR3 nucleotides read TGTGCCAGCAGCCAAGAGGACCTGGATAATTCACCCCTCCACTTT. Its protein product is CASSQEDLDNSPLHF.

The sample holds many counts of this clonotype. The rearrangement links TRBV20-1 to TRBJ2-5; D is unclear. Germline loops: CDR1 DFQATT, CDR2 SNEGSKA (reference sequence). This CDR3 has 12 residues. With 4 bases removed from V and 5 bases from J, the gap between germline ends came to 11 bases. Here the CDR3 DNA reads TGCAGTGCTATCCTCCTAGGGGAGACCCAGTACTTC. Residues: CSAILLGETQYF.